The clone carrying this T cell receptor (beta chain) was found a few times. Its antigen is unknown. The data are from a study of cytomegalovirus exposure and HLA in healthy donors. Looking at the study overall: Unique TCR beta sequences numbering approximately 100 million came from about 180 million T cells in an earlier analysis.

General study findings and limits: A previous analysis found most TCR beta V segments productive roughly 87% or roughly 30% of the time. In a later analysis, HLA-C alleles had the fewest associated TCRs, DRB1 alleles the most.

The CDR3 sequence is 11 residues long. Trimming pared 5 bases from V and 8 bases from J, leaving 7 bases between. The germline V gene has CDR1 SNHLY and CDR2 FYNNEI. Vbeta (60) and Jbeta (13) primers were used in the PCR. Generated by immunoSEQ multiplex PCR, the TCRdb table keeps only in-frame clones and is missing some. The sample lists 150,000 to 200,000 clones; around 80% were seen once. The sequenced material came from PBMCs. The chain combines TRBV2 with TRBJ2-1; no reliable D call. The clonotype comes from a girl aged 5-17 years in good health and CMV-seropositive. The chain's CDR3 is CASSSGYEQFF. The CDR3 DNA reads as TGTGCCAGCAGTAGTGGCTATGAGCAGTTCTTC.